This TCR beta chain was observed in a study of cytomegalovirus exposure and HLA in healthy donors. Study-wide results and limits: Later analysis demonstrated an association between a missense DCLRE1C variant and TCR beta V- and J-gene trimming. TCR beta chains numbering under 200 were designated cytomegalovirus-associated.

In regard to this clone: The antigen is not known.

A multiplex PCR was run with 60 Vbeta primers and 13 Jbeta primers. The assay was immunoSEQ multiplex PCR, and TCRdb's table has in-frame clones only and misses some. Here the sample table reports roughly 78,000 clones. Source material: PBMCs. The TCR was taken from a boy between 10 and 17 years old in good health and CMV-seronegative.

CDR3 sequence reads: CSAGTSGLSGELFF. The DNA for the CDR3 is TGCAGCGCGGGGACTAGCGGGCTCTCCGGGGAGCTGTTTTTT. The chain couples TRBV29-1 to TRBJ2-2; 12 bases are shared with TRBD2. The CDR3 is 14 residues long. V shed 7 bases and J 6 bases; nucleotides not matched to a gene: 6. From germline, CDR1 is SQVTM and CDR2 ANQGSEA.